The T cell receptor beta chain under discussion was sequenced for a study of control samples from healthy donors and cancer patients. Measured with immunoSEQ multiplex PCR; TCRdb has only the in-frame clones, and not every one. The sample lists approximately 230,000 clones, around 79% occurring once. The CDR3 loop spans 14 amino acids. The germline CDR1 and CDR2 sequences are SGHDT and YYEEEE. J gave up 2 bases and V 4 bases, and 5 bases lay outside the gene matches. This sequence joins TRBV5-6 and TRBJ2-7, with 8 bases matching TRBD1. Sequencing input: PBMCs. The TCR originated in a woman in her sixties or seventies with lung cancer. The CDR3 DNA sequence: TGTGCCAGCAGCCTGACAGGGGACGCCTACGAGCAGTACTTC. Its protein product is CASSLTGDAYEQYF.